The present TCR beta chain was sequenced within a study of blood T cells in healthy people across ages. Whole-study context: About one barcoded beta molecule per two T cells came from capture by template switching.

This clonotype occurred a few times. Its antigen is unidentified. Overall study results and limits: With age, beta diversity per million T cells declined roughly linearly, significantly by 30 to 50.

Per sample, extraction of total RNA gave at least 5 micrograms in every case. PCR was performed a second time for about 7 to 12 cycles using a sample-barcoded 5' primer and a J-beta primer mix. Researchers report that each sample yielded at least 2.5 million CDR3-containing paired-end reads. MiXCR was run by TCRdb on the 5' RACE reads, yielding one entry per CDR3 protein. Found here are around 690,000 distinct CDR3 sequences, under 65% of them singletons; the top ten hold 30% to 45%. CDR1 and CDR2 from the germline V gene are SQVTM and ANQGSEA. V lost 1 base to trimming and J lost 2 bases, with 7 bases between them. The CDR3 covers 13 residues.

The rearrangement joins TRBV29-1 to TRBJ2-3; the D gene is possibly TRBD2 (6 bases). The sequenced sample consisted of blood. The receptor comes from a man between 60 and 75 years old in good health. Written as DNA, the CDR3 is TGCAGCGTTGAAGGCGGGGCCACAGATACGCAGTATTTT. Protein sequence: CSVEGGATDTQYF.